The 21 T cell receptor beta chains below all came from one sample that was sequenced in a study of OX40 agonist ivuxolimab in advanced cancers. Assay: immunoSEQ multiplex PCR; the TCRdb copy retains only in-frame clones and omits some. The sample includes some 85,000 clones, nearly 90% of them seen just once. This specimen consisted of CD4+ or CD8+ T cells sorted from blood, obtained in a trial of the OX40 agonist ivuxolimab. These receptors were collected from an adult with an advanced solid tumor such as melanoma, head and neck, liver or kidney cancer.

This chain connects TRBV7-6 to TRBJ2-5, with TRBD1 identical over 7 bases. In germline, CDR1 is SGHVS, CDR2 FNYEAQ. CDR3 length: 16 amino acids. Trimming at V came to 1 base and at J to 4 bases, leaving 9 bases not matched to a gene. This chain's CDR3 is CASSLVSRGRTETQYF. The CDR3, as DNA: TGTGCCAGCAGCTTAGTATCAAGGGGGCGCACAGAGACCCAGTACTTC.

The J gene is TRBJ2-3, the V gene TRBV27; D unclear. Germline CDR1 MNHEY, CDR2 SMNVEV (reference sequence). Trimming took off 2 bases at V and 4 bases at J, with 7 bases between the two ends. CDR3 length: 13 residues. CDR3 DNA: TGTGCCAGCAGTTTAGGCGGCCCAGATACGCAGTATTTT. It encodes CASSLGGPDTQYF.

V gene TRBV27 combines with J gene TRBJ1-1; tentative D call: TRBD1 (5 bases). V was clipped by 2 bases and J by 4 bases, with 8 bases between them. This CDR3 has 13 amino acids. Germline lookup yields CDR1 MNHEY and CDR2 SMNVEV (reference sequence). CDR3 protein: CASSLRGATEAFF. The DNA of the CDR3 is TGTGCCAGCAGTTTACGAGGGGCCACTGAAGCTTTCTTT.

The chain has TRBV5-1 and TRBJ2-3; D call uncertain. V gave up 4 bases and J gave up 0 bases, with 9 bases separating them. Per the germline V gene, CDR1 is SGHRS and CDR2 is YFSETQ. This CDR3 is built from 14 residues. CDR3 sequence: CASSPGLSTDTQYF. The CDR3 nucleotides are TGCGCCAGCAGCCCCGGATTAAGCACAGATACGCAGTATTTT.

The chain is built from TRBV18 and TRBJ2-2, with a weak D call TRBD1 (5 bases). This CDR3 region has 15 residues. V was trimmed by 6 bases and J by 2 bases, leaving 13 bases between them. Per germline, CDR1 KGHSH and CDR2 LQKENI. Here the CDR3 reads CASSRQTINTGELFF. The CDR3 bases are TGTGCCAGCTCTCGACAGACCATTAACACCGGGGAGCTGTTTTTT.

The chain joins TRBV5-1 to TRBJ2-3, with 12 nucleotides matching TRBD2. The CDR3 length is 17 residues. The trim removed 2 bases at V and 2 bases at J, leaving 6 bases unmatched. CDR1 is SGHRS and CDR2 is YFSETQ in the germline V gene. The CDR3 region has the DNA TGCGCCAGCAGCTTAAAACTAGCGGGGGGCCCCACAGATACGCAGTATTTT. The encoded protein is CASSLKLAGGPTDTQYF.

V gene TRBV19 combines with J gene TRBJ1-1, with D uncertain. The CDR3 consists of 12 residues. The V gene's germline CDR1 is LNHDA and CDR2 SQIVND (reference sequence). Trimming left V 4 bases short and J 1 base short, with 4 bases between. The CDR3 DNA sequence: TGTGCCAGTAGTAGGTGGAACACTGAAGCTTTCTTT. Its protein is CASSRWNTEAFF.

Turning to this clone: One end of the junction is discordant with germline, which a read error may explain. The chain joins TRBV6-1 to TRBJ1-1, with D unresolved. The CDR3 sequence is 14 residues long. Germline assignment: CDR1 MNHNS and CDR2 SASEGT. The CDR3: CANSDVDPGTEAFF. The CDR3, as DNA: TGTGCCAACAGTGATGTTGACCCGGGAACTGAAGCTTTCTTT.

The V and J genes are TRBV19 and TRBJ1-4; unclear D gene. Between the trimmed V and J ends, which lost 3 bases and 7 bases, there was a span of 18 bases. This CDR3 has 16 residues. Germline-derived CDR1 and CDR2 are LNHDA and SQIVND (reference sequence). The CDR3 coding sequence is TGTGCCAGTAGTATCCTTCTGGGGTTGGGCGGTGAAAAACTGTTTTTT. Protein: CASSILLGLGGEKLFF.

The CDR3 protein is CASSLTTTTYEQYF. CDR3 sequence (DNA): TGTGCCAGCAGTTTGACTACCACGACCTACGAGCAGTACTTC. This sequence joins TRBV28 and TRBJ2-7; weak D call: TRBD2 (5 bases). The CDR3 spans 14 residues. The germline V gene has CDR1 MDHEN and CDR2 SYDVKM. Between the trimmed V and J ends, which lost 3 bases and 2 bases, there was a span of 11 bases. The full variable domain, with the rest looked up from reference TRBV28 and TRBJ2-7, is DVKVTQSSRYLVKRTGEKVFLECVQDMDHENMFWYRQDPGLGLRLIYFSYDVKMKEKGDIPEGYSVSREKKERFSLILESASTNQTSMYLCASSLTTTTYEQYFGPGTRLTVT.

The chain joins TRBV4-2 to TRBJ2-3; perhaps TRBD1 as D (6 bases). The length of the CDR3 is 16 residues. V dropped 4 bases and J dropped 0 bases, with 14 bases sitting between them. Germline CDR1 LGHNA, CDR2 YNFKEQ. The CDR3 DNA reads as TGTGCCAGCAGCCTCGGACTGGGACACAGCACAGATACGCAGTATTTT. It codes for CASSLGLGHSTDTQYF.

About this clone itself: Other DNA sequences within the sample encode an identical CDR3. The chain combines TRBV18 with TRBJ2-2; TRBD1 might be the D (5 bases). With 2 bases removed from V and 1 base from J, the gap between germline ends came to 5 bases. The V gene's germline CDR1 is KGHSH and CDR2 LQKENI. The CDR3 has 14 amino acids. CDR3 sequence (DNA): TGTGCCAGCTCACCAACAGGGAACACCGGGGAGCTGTTTTTT. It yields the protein CASSPTGNTGELFF.

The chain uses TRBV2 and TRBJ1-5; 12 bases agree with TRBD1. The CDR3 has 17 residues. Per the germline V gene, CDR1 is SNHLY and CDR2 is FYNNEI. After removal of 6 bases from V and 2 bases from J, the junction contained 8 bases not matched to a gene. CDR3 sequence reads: CASRVGTGGRGNQPQHF. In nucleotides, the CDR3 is TGTGCCAGCAGGGTCGGGACAGGGGGCAGGGGCAATCAGCCCCAGCATTTT.

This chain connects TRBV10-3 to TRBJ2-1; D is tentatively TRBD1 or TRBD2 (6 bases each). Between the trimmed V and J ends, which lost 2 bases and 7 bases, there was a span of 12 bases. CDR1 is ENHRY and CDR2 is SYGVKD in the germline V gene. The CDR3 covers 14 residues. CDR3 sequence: CAISENEGGNEQFF. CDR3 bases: TGTGCCATCAGTGAGAATGAAGGGGGGAATGAGCAGTTCTTC.

The DNA of the CDR3 is TGTGCCAGCAGCTTCTTGGGGGGCTCACTGGAGCAGTACTTC. Protein product: CASSFLGGSLEQYF. The chain recombines TRBV5-8 with TRBJ2-7; possibly TRBD1 or TRBD2 for D (6 bases each). This CDR3 is built from 14 residues. Trimming cost V 2 bases and J 7 bases, with 16 bases left between them. Germline V lookup: CDR1 SGHTS, CDR2 YDEGEE.

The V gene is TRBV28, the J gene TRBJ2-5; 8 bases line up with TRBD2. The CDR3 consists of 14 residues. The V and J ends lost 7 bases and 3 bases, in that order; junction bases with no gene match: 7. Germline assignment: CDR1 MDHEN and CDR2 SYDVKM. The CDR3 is CASKVGGAKETQYF. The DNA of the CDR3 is TGTGCCAGCAAGGTCGGGGGGGCGAAAGAGACCCAGTACTTC.

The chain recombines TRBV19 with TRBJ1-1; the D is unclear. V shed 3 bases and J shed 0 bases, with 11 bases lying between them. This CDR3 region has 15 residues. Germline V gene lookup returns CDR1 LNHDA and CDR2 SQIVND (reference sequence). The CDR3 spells CASSIDINMNTEAFF. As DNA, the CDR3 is TGTGCCAGTAGTATCGACATTAATATGAACACTGAAGCTTTCTTT.

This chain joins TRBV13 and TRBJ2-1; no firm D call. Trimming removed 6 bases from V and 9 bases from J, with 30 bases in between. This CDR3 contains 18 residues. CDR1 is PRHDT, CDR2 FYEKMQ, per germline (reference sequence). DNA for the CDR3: TGTGCCAGCAGGGGCTTAACCGCCGGCTCCTATAGTTCCAGTGAGCAGTTCTTC. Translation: CASRGLTAGSYSSSEQFF.

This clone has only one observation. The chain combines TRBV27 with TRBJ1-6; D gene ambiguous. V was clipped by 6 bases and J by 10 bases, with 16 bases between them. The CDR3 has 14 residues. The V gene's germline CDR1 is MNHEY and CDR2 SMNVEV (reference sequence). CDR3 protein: CASRRVNINSPLHF. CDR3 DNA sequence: TGTGCCAGCAGACGGGTTAATATAAACTCACCCCTCCACTTT.

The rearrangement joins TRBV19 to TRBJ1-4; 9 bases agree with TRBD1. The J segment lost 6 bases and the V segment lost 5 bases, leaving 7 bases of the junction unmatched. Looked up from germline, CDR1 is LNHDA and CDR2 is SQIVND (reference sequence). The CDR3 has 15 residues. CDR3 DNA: TGTGCCAGTAGTTCTCCGGGACAGGGATATGAAAAACTGTTTTTT. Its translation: CASSSPGQGYEKLFF.

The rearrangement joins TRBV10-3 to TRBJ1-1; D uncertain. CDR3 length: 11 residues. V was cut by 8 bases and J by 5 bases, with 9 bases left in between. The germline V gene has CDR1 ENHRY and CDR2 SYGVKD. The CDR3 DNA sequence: TGTGCCATCGGGTCGGGGACTGAAGCTTTCTTT. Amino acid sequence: CAIGSGTEAFF.